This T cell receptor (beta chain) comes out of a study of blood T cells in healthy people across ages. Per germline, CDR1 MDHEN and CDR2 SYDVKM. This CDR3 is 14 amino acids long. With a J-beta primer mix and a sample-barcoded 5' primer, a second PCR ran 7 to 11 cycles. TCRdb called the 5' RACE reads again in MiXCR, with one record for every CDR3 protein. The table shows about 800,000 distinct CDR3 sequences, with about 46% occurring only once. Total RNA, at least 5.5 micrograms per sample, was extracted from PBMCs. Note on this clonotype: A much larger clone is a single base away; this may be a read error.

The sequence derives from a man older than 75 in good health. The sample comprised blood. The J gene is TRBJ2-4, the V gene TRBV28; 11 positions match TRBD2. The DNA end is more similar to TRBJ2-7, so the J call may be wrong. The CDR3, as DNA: TGTGCCAGCATAGCGGGAGGGCCCCCCTACGAGCAGTACTTC. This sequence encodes CASIAGGPPYEQYF.